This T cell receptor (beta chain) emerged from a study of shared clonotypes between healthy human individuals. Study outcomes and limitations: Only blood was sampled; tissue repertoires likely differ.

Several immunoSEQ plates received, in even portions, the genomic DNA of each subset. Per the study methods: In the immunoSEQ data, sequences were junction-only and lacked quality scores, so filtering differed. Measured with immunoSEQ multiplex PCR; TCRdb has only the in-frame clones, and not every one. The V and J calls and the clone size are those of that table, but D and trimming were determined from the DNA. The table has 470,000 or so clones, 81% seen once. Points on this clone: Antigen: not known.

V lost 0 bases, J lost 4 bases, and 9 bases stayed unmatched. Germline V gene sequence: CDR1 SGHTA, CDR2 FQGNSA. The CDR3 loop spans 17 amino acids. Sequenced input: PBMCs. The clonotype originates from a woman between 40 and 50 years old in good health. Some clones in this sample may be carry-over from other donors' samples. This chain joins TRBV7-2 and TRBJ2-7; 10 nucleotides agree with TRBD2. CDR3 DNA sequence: TGTGCCAGCAGCTTAGCCCCCCTAGCGGGAGAGGAGTACGAGCAGTACTTC. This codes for CASSLAPLAGEEYEQYF.